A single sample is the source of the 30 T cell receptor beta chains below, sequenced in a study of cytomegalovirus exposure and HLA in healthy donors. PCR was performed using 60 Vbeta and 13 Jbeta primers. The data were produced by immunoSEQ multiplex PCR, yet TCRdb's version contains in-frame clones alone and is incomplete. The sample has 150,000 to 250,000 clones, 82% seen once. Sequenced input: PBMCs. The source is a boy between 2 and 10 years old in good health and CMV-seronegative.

In DNA, the CDR3 is TGTGCCTGGAGTGTAGGCGGGGGATCCGAGCAGTACTTC. This translates into CAWSVGGGSEQYF. The chain has TRBV30 and TRBJ2-7; TRBD2 matches at 7 bases. CDR1 GTSNPN and CDR2 SVGIG come from the germline V gene (reference sequence). The V segment lost 0 bases and the J segment 6 bases; nucleotides outside the gene matches: 5. The CDR3 runs 13 residues. The variable domain in full, completed from reference TRBV30 and TRBJ2-7, reads SQTIHQWPATLVQPVGSPLSLECTVEGTSNPNLYWYRQAAGRGLQLLFYSVGIGQISSEVPQNLSASRPQDRQFILSSKKLLLSDSGFYLCAWSVGGGSEQYFGPGTRLTVT.

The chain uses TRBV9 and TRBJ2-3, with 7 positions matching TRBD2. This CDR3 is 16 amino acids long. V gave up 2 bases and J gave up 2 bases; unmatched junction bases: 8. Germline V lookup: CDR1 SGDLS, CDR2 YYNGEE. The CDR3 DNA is TGTGCCAGCAGCGTTCGTTCCGGGACTAACACAGATACGCAGTATTTT. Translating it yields CASSVRSGTNTDTQYF.

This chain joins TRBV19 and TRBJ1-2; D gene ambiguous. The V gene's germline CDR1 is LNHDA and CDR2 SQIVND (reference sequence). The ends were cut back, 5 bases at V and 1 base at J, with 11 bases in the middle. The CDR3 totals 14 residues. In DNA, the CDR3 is TGTGCCAGTAGTTCCTCCGGGAGTAACTATGGCTACACCTTC. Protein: CASSSSGSNYGYTF.

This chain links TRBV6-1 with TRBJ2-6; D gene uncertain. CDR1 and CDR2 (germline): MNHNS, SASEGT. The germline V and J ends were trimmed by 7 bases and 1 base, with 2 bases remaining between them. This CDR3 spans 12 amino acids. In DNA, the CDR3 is TGTGCCAGCACATCTGGGGCCAACGTCCTGACTTTC. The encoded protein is CASTSGANVLTF.

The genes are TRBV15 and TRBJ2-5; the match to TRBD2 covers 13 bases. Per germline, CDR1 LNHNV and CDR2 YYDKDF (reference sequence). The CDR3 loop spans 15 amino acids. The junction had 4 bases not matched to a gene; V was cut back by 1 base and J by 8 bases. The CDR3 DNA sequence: TGTGCCACCAGCAGAGCACTAGCGGGGGGGGAAACCCAGTACTTC. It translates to CATSRALAGGETQYF. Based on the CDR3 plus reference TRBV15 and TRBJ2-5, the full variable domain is DAMVIQNPRYQVTQFGKPVTLSCSQTLNHNVMYWYQQKSSQAPKLLFHYYDKDFNNEADTPDNFQSRRPNTSFCFLDIRSPGLGDTAMYLCATSRALAGGETQYFGPGTRLLVL.

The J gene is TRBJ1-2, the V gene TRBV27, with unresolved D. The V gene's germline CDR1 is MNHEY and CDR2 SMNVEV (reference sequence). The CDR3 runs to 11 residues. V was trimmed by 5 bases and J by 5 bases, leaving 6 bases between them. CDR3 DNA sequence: TGTGCCAGCAGTCCCGGTTATGGCTACACCTTC. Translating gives CASSPGYGYTF.

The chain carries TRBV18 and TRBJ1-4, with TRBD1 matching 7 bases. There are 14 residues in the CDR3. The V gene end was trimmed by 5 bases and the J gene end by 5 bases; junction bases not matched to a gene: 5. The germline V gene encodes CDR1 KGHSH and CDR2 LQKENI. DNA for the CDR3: TGTGCCAGCTCAGCCGGGACAGAGAATGAAAAACTGTTTTTT. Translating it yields CASSAGTENEKLFF.

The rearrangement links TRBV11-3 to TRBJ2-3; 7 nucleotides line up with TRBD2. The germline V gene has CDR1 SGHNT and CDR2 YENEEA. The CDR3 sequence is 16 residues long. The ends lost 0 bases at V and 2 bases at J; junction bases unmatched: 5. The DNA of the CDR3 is TGTGCCAGCAGCTTAGACGGAGCGGGGCTCACAGATACGCAGTATTTT. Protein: CASSLDGAGLTDTQYF. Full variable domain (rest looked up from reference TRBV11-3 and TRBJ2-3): EAGVVQSPRYKIIEKKQPVAFWCNPISGHNTLYWYLQNLGQGPELLIRYENEEAVDDSQLPKDRFSAERLKGVDSTLKIQPAELGDSAVYLCASSLDGAGLTDTQYFGPGTRLTVL.

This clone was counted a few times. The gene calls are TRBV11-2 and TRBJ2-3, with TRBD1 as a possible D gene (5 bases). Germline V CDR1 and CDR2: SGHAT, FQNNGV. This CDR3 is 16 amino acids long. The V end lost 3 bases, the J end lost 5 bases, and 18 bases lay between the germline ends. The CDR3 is CASSFGRANGLDTQYF. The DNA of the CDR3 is TGTGCCAGCAGCTTCGGCAGGGCAAACGGGTTAGATACGCAGTATTTT.

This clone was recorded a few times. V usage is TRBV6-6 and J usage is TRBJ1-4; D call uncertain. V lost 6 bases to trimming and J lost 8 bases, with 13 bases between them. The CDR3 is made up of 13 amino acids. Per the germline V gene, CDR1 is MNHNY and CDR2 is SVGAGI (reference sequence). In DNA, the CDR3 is TGTGCCAGCAGCCATCGACTGTCCGAAAAACTGTTTTTT. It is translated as CASSHRLSEKLFF.

The CDR3 DNA is TGTGCCAGCAGCCAAGCAGGGAATTCCTACACCTTC. Its protein is CASSQAGNSYTF. V gene TRBV4-2 combines with J gene TRBJ1-2, with D possibly matching TRBD1 (5 bases). This CDR3 comprises 12 residues. V was cut by 1 base and J by 10 bases, with 10 bases left in between. Germline CDR1 reads LGHNA; CDR2 reads YNFKEQ.

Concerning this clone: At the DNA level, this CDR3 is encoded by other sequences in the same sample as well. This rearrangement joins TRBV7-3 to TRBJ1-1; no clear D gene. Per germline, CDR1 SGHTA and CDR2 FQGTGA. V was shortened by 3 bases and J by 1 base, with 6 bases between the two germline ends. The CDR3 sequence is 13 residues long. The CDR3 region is CASSFGRNTEAFF. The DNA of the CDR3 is TGTGCCAGCAGCTTTGGGAGGAACACTGAAGCTTTCTTT.

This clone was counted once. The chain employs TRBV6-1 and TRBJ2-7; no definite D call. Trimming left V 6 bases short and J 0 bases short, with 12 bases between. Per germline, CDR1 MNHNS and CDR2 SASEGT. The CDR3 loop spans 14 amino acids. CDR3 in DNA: TGTGCCAGCAGCGGTGGCGGCCGCTCCTACGAGCAGTACTTC. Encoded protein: CASSGGGRSYEQYF.

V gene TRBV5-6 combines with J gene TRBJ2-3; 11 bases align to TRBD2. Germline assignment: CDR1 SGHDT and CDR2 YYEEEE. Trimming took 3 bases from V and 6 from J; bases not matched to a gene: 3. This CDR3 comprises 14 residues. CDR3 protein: CASSSSGGWDTQYF. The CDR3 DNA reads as TGTGCCAGCAGCTCTAGCGGGGGGTGGGATACGCAGTATTTT.

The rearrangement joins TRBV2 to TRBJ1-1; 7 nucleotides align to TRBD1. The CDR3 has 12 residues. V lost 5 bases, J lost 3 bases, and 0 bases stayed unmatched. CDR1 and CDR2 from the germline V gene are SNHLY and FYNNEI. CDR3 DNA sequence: TGTGCCAGCAGTACAGGGGACACTGAAGCTTTCTTT. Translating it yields CASSTGDTEAFF.

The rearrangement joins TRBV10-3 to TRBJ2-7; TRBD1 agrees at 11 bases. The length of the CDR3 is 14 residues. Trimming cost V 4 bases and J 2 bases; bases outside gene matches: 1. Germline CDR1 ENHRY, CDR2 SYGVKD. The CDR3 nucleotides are TGTGCCATCAGTGTGGGACAGGGGGCCTACGAGCAGTACTTC. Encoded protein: CAISVGQGAYEQYF.

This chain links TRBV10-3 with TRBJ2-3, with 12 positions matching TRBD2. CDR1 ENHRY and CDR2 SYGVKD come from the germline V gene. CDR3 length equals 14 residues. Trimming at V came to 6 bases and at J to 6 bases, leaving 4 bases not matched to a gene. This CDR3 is CAISGLAGGDTQYF. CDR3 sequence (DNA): TGTGCCATCAGCGGCCTAGCGGGGGGGGATACGCAGTATTTT.

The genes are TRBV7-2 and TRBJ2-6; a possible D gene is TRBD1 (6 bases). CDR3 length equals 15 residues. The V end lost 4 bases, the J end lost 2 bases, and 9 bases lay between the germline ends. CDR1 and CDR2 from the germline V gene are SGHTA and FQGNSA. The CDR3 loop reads CASSSGQPGANVLTF. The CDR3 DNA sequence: TGTGCCAGCAGCTCGGGACAACCTGGGGCCAACGTCCTGACTTTC.

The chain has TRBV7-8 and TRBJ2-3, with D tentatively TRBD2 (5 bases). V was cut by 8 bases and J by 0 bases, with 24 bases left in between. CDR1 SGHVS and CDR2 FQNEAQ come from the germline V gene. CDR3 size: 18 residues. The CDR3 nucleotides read TGTGCCAGCTACCGATTATCACGCGGGCGGCGCAGCACAGATACGCAGTATTTT. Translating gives CASYRLSRGRRSTDTQYF. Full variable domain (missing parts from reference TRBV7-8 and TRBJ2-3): GAGVSQSPRYKVAKRGQDVALRCDPISGHVSLFWYQQALGQGPEFLTYFQNEAQLDKSGLPSDRFFAERPEGSVSTLKIQRTQQEDSAVYLCASYRLSRGRRSTDTQYFGPGTRLTVL.

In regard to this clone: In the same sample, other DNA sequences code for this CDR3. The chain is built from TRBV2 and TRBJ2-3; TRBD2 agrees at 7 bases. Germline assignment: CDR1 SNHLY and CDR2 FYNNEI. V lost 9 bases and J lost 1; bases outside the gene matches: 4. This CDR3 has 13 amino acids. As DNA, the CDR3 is TGTGCCAGTAATCGGGGGGGCACAGATACGCAGTATTTT. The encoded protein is CASNRGGTDTQYF.

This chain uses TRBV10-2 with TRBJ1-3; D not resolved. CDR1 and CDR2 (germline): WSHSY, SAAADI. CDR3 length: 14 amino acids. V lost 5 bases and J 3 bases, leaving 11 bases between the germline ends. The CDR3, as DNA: TGCGCCAGCAGTATGGAGACGCTTGGAAACACCATATATTTT. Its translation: CASSMETLGNTIYF.

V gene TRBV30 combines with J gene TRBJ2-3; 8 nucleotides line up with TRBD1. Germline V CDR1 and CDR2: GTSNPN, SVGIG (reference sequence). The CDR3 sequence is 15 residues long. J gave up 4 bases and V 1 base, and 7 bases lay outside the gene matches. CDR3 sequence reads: CAWSATGANSDTQYF. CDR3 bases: TGTGCCTGGAGTGCGACAGGGGCAAACTCAGATACGCAGTATTTT. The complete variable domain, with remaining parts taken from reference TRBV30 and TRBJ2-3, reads SQTIHQWPATLVQPVGSPLSLECTVEGTSNPNLYWYRQAAGRGLQLLFYSVGIGQISSEVPQNLSASRPQDRQFILSSKKLLLSDSGFYLCAWSATGANSDTQYFGPGTRLTVL.

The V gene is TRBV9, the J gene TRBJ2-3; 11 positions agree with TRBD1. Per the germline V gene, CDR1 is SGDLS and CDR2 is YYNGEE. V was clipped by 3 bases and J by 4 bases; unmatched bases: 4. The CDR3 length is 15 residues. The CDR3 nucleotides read TGTGCCAGCAGCGACTGGGACAGGGGGTCAGATACGCAGTATTTT. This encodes CASSDWDRGSDTQYF.

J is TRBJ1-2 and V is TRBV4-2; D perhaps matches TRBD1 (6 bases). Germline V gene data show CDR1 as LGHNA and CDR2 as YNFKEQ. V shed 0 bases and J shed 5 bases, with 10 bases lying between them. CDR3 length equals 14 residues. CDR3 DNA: TGTGCCAGCAGCCAAGATGGGACAAAATATGGCTACACCTTC. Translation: CASSQDGTKYGYTF.

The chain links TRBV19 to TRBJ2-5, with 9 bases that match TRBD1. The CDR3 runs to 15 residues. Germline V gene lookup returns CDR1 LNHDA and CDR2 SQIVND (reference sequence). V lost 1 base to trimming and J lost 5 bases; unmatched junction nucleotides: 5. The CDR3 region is CASSIGTGEGETQYF. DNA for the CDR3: TGTGCCAGTAGTATAGGGACAGGGGAAGGGGAGACCCAGTACTTC.

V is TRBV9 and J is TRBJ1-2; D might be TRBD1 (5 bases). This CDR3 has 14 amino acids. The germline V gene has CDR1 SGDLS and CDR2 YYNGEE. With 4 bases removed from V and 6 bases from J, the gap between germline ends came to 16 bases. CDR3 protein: CASSLIQDTNGYTF. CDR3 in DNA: TGTGCCAGCAGCCTAATACAGGACACCAATGGCTACACCTTC. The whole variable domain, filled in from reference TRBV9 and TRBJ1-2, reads DSGVTQTPKHLITATGQRVTLRCSPRSGDLSVYWYQQSLDQGLQFLIQYYNGEERAKGNILERFSAQQFPDLHSELNLSSLELGDSALYFCASSLIQDTNGYTFGSGTRLTVV.

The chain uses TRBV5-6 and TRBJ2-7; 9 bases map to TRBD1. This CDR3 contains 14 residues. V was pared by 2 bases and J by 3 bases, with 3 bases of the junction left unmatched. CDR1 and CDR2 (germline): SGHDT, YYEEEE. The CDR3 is CASSFGTGIYEQYF. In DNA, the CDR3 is TGTGCCAGCAGCTTTGGGACAGGGATCTACGAGCAGTACTTC.

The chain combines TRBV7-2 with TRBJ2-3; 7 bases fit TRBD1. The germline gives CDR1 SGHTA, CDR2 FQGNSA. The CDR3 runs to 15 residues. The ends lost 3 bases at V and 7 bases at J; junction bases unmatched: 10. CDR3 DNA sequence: TGTGCCAGCAGCTTTGCAGGGGGTCGCCTCAATACGCAGTATTTT. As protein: CASSFAGGRLNTQYF.

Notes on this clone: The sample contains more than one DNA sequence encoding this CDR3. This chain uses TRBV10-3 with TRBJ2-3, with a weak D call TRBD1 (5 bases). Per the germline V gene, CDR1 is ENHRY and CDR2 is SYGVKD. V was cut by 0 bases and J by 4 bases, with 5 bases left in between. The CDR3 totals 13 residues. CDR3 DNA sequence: TGTGCCATCAGTGAGTCAGGGGCAGATACGCAGTATTTT. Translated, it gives CAISESGADTQYF.

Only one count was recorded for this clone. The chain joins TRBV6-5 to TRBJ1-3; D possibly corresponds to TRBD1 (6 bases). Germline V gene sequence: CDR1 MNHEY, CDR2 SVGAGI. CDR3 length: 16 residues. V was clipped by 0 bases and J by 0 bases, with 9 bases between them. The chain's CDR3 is CASSYSWTASGNTIYF. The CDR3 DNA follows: TGTGCCAGCAGTTACTCGTGGACAGCCTCTGGAAACACCATATATTTT.